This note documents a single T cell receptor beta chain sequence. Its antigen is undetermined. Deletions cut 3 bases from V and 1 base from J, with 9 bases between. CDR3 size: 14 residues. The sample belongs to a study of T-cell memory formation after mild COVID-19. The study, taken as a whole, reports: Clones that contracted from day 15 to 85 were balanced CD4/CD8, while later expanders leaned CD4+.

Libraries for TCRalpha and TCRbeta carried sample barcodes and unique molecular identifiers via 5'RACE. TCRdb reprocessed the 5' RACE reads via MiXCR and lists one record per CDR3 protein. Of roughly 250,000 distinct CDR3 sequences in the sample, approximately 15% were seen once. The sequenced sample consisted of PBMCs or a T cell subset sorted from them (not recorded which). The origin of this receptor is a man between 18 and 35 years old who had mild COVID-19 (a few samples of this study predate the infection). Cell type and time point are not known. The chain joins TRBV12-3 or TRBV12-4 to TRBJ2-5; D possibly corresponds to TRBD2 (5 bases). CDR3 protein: CASSFRTLQETQYF. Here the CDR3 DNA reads TGTGCCAGCAGTTTTCGGACTCTCCAAGAGACCCAGTACTTC.